This TCR beta chain was found in a study of blood T cell repertoires in COVID-19. Study as a whole: COVID-19 samples from acute and convalescent phases originated in the United States, Italy and Spain. T cells, B-cell-depleted T cells, or PBMCs provided the cDNA or gDNA that served as material.

V lost 4 bases and J lost 5; bases outside the gene matches: 8. Per the germline V gene, CDR1 is SGHNT and CDR2 is YENEEA. The CDR3 spans 15 residues. Original handling: Reference gene primer amplification yielded estimated nucleated cell counts. The data were produced by immunoSEQ multiplex PCR, yet TCRdb's version contains in-frame clones alone and is incomplete. The DNA gave D and trimming, while V, J and clone size come from that table. Of some 80,000 clones detected, more than 60% appear once; the ten largest clones hold approximately 19%. This clonotype originated in a woman of 80 years or more with active or convalescent COVID-19. The sample consisted of peripheral blood. The rearrangement joins TRBV11-3 to TRBJ2-1, with 7 bases identical to TRBD2. CDR3 DNA: TGTGCCAGCAGCTCGTTGGGGGGGGGAAACAATGAGCAGTTCTTC. Amino acid sequence: CASSSLGGGNNEQFF.